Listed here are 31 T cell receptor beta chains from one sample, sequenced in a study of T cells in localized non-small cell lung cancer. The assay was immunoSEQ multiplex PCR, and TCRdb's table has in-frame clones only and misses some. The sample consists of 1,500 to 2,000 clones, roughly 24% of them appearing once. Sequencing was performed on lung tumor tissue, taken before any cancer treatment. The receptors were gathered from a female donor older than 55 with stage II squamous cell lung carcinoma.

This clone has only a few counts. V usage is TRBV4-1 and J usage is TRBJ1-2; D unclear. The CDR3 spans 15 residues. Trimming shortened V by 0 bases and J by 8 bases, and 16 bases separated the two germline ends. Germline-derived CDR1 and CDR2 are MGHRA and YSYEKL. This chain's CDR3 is CASSQDGTGGRGYTF. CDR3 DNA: TGCGCCAGCAGCCAAGATGGAACGGGCGGTCGAGGCTACACCTTC.

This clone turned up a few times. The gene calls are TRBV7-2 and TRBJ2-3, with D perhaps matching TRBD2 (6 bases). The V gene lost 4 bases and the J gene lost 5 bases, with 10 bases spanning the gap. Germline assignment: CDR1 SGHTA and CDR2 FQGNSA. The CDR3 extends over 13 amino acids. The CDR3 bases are TGTGCCAGCAGCTCTGGGACTCGAGATACGCAGTATTTT. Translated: CASSSGTRDTQYF.

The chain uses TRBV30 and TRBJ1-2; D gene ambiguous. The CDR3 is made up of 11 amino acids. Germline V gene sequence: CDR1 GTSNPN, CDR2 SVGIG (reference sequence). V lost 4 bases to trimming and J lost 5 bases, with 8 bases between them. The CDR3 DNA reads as TGTGCCTGGACTCTGGGATATGGCTACACCTTC. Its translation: CAWTLGYGYTF.

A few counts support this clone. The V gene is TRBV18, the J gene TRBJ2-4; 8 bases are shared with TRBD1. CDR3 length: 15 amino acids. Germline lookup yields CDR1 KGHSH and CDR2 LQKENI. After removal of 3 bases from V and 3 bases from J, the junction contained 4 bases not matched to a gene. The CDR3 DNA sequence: TGTGCCAGCTCACCGACAGGGGATGGCAAAAACATTCAGTACTTC. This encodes CASSPTGDGKNIQYF.

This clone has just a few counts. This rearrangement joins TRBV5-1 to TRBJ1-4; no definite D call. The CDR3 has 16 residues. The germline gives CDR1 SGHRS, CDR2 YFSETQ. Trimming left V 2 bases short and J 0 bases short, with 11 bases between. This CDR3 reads CASSFAESSTNEKLFF. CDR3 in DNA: TGCGCCAGCAGCTTCGCGGAGTCATCAACTAATGAAAAACTGTTTTTT.

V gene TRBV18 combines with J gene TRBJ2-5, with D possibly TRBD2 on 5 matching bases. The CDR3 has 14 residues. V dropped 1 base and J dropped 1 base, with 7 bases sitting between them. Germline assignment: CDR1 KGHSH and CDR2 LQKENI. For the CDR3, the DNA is TGTGCCAGCTCACCACAGAGGGCCCAAGAGACCCAGTACTTC. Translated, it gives CASSPQRAQETQYF.

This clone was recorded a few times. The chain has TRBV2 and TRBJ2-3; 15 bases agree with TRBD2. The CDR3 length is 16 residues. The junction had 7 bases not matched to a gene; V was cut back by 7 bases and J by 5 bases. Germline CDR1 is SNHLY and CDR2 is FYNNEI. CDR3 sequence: CASTGLAGGRGDTQYF. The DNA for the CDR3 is TGTGCCAGCACCGGACTAGCGGGGGGGCGTGGAGATACGCAGTATTTT.

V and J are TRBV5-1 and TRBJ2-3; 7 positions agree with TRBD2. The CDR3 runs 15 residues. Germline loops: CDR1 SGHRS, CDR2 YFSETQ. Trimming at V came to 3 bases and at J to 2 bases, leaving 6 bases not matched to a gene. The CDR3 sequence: CASSYSGLPTDTQYF. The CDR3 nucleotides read TGCGCCAGCAGCTACTCGGGACTACCCACAGATACGCAGTATTTT.

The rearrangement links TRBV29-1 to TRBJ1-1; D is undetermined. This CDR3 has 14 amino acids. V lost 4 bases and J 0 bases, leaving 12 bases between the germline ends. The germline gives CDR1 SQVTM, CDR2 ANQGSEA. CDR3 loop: CSVGVGGMNTEAFF. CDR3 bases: TGCAGCGTTGGGGTGGGAGGGATGAACACTGAAGCTTTCTTT.

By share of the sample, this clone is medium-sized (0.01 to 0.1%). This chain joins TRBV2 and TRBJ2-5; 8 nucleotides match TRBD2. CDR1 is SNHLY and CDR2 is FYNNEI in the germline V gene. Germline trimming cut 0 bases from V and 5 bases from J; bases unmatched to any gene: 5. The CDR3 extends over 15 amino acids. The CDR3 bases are TGTGCCAGCAGTGAAGCGCTTCGGACTAGCGAGACCCAGTACTTC. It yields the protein CASSEALRTSETQYF.

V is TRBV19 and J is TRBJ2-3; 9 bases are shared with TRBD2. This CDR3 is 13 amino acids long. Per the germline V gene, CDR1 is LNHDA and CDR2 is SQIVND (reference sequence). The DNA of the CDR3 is TGTGCGGCGGCGGGAGGGCATACAGATACGCAGTATTTT. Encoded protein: CAAAGGHTDTQYF.

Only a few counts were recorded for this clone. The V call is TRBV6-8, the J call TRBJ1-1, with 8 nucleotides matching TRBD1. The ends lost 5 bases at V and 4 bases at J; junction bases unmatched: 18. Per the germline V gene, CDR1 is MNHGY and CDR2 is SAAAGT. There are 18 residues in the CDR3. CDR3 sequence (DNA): TGTGCCAGCAGTGAGTGGTCAGGGGGCACACAAACTGGCACTGAAGCTTTCTTT. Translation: CASSEWSGGTQTGTEAFF.

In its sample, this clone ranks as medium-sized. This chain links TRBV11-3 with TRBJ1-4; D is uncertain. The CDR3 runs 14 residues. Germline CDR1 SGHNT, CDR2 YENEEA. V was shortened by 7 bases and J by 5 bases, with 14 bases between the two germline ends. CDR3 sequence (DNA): TGTGCCAGCACCTACGGAGGCGTGAATGAAAAACTGTTTTTT. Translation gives CASTYGGVNEKLFF. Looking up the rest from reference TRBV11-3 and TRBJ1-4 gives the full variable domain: EAGVVQSPRYKIIEKKQPVAFWCNPISGHNTLYWYLQNLGQGPELLIRYENEEAVDDSQLPKDRFSAERLKGVDSTLKIQPAELGDSAVYLCASTYGGVNEKLFFGSGTQLSVL.

CDR3 DNA sequence: TGTGCCAGCAGCTACCGGACTAGCGGGGAGATACAGTACGTC. As protein: CASSYRTSGEIQYV. The chain has TRBV7-6 and TRBJ2-7; 12 bases match TRBD2. Germline V gene sequence: CDR1 SGHVS, CDR2 FNYEAQ. The V gene end was trimmed by 4 bases and the J gene end by 10 bases; junction bases not matched to a gene: 8. The CDR3 runs to 14 residues.

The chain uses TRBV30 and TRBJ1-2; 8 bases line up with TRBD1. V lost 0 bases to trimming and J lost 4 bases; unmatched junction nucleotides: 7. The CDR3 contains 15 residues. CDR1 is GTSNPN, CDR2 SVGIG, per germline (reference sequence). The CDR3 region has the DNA TGTGCCTGGAGTGTACCAGGGGGCGCTAGCTATGGCTACACCTTC. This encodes CAWSVPGGASYGYTF. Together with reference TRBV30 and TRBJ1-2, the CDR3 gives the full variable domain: SQTIHQWPATLVQPVGSPLSLECTVEGTSNPNLYWYRQAAGRGLQLLFYSVGIGQISSEVPQNLSASRPQDRQFILSSKKLLLSDSGFYLCAWSVPGGASYGYTFGSGTRLTVV.

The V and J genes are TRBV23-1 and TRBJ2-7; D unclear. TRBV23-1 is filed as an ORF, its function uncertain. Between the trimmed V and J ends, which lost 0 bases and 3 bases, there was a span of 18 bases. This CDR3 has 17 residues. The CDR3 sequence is CASSQSGKAYPDYEQYV. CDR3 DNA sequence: TGCGCCAGCAGTCAATCGGGGAAAGCTTATCCAGACTACGAGCAGTACGTC.

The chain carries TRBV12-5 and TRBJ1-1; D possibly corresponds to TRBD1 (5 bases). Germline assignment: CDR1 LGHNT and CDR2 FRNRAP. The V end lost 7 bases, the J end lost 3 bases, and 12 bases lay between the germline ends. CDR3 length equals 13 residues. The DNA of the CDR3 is TGTGCTAGTGCCGCCCGACAGTACACTGAAGCTTTCTTT. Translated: CASAARQYTEAFF.

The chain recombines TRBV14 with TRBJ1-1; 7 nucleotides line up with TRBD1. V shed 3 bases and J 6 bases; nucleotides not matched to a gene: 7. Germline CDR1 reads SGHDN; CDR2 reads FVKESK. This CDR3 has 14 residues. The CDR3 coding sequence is TGTGCCAGCAGCCAGGGGACAGCCGGCGCTGAAGCTTTCTTT. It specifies CASSQGTAGAEAFF.

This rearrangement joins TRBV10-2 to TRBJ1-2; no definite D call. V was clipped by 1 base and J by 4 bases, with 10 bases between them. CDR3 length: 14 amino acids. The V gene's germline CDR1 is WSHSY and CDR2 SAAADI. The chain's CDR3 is CASSEYGEGYGYTF. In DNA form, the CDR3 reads TGCGCCAGCAGTGAGTACGGGGAAGGCTATGGCTACACCTTC.

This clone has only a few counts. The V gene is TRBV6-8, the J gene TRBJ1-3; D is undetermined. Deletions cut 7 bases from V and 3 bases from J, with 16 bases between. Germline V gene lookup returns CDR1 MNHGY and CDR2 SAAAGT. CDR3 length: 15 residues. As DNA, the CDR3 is TGTGCCAGCAAAAGTGCGGCTGGTAGTGGAAACACCATATATTTT. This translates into CASKSAAGSGNTIYF.

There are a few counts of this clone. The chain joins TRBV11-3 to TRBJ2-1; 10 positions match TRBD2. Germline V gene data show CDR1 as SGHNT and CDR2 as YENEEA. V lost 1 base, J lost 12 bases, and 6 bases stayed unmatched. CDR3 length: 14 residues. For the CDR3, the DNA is TGTGCCAGCAGCTTAGGGACTAGCGGCCTTGGGCAGTTCTTC. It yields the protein CASSLGTSGLGQFF.

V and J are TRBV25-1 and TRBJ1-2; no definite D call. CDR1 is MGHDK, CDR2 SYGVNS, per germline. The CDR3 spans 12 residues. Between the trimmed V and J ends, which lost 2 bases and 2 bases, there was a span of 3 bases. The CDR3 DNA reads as TGTGCCAGCAGTGAAGGAAACTATGGCTACACCTTC. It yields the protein CASSEGNYGYTF.

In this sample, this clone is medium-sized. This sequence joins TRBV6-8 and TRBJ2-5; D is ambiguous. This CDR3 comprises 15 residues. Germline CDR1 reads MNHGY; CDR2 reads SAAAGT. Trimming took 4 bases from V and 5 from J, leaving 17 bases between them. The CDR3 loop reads CASSLRHSRTETQYF. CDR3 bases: TGTGCCAGCAGTTTAAGACATTCCCGAACGGAGACCCAGTACTTC.

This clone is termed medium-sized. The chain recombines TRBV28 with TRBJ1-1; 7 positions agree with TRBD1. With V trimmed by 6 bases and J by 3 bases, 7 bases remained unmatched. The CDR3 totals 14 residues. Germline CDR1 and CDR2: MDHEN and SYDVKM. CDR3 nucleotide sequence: TGTGCCAGCAGCTCCGGACAGGCGCACACTGAAGCTTTCTTT. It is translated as CASSSGQAHTEAFF.

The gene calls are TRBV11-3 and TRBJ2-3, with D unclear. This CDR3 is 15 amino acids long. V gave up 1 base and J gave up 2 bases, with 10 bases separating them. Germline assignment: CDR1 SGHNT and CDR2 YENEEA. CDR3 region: CASSLGAEYTDTQYF. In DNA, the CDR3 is TGTGCCAGCAGCTTAGGCGCAGAATACACAGATACGCAGTATTTT.

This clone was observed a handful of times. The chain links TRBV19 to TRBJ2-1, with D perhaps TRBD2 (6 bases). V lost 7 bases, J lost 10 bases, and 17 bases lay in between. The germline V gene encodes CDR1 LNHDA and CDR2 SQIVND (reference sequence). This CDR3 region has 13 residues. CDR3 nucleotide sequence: TGTGCCAGTACCCGCGGGAAGATGTTGGAGCAGTTCTTC. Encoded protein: CASTRGKMLEQFF.

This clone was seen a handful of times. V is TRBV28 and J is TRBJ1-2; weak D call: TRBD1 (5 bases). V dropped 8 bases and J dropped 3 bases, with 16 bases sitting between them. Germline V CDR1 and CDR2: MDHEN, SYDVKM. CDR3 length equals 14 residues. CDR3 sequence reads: CASVGGGDHYGYTF. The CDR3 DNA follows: TGTGCCAGCGTAGGTGGGGGGGATCACTATGGCTACACCTTC.

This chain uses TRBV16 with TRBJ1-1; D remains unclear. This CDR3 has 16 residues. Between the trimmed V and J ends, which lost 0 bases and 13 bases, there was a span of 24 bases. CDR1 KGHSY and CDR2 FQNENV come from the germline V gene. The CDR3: CASSQSTVPQLKEGFF. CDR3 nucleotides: TGTGCCAGCAGCCAATCCACAGTGCCCCAACTAAAAGAGGGTTTCTTT.

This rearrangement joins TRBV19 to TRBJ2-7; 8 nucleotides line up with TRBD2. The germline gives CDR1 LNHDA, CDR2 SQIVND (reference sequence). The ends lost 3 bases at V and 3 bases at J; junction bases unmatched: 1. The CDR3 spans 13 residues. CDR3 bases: TGTGCCAGTAGTATTGCGGGGGGCTACGAGCAGTACGTC. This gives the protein CASSIAGGYEQYV.

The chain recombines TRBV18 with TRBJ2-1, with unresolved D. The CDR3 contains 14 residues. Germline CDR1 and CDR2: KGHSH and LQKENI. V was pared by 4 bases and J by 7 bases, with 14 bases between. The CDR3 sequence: CASSHSDGPNEQFF. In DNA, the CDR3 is TGTGCCAGCTCACACTCGGACGGGCCTAATGAGCAGTTCTTC.

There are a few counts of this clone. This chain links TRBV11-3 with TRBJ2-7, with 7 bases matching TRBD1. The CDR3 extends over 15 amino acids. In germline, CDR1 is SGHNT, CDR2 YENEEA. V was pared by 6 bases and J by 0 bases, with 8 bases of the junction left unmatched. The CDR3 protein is CASSLGQEPSYEQYF. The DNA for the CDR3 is TGTGCCAGCAGTCTCGGACAGGAACCCTCCTACGAGCAGTACTTC.